One sample yielded the 2 T cell receptor beta chains listed below, sequenced in a study of STAT3 mutations in large granular lymphocyte leukemia. The method was immunoSEQ multiplex PCR; TCRdb's version includes in-frame clones alone and lacks a portion of them. The sample has approximately 42,000 clones, roughly 77% seen once. No antigens are known for them. Findings and caveats of the study: At least one immunodominant TCR beta clonotype appeared in every T-cell large granular lymphocyte leukemia patient.

Sequenced sample: PBMCs. Receptor source: a human donor with T large granular lymphocyte leukemia. Some clones in this sample may be carry-over from other donors' samples.

The rearrangement links TRBV5-4 to TRBJ2-2; 7 bases match TRBD1. V lost 4 bases and J lost 5; bases outside the gene matches: 8. Germline CDR1 reads SGHNT; CDR2 reads YYREEE (reference sequence). The CDR3 is 15 amino acids. The DNA for the CDR3 is TGTGCCAGCAGCCCCAGACAGGGCAGTACCGGGGAGCTGTTTTTT. It is translated as CASSPRQGSTGELFF.

This chain uses TRBV10-3 with TRBJ1-6, with TRBD1 as a possible D gene (6 bases). V was clipped by 5 bases and J by 2 bases, with 10 bases between them. Germline assignment: CDR1 ENHRY and CDR2 SYGVKD. CDR3 length: 15 residues. The CDR3 nucleotides are TGTGCCATCAGTTACGGGGGCACCTATAATTCACCCCTCCACTTT. Residues: CAISYGGTYNSPLHF.